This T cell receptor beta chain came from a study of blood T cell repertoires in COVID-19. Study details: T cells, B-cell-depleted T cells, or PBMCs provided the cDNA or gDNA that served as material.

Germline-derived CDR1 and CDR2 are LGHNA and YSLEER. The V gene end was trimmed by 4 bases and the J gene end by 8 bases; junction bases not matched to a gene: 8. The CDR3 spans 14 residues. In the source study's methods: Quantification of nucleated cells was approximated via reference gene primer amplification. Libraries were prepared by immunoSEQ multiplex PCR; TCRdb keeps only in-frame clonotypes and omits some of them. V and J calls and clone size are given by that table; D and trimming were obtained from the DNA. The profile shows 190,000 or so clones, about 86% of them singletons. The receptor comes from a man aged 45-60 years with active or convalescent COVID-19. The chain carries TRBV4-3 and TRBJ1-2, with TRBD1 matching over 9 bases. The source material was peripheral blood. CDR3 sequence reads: CASSPRTGAPGYTF. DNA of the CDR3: TGCGCCAGCAGCCCTCGGACAGGGGCGCCCGGCTACACCTTC.